A single T cell receptor (beta chain) is shown here with its context. One junction end disagrees with the germline gene, perhaps due to a read error. These data belong to a study of blood T cell repertoires in COVID-19. Assay: immunoSEQ multiplex PCR; the TCRdb copy retains only in-frame clones and omits some. The sample carries 250,000 to 350,000 clones, approximately 91% recorded once. Germline V gene data show CDR1 as SSHAT and CDR2 as FNYEAQ (reference sequence). This CDR3 has 15 amino acids. This TCR came from a woman in her 30s who had recovered from COVID-19. The material sequenced was PBMCs or T cells enriched from blood (not recorded which). The chain carries TRBV7-7 and TRBJ2-5; D remains unclear. CDR3 loop: CASSLDTTPSETQYF. The CDR3 DNA reads TGTGCTAGCAGCTTAGATACGACTCCCTCGGAGACCCAGTACTTC. The whole variable domain, filled in from reference TRBV7-7 and TRBJ2-5, reads GAGVSQSPRYKVTKRGQDVTLRCDPISSHATLYWYQQALGQGPEFLTYFNYEAQPDKSGLPSDRFSAERPEGSISTLTIQRTEQRDSAMYRCASSLDTTPSETQYFGPGTRLLVL.